This TCR beta chain appears in the sequencing data of a study of PD-L1 blockade in urothelial cancer. At the level of the study: Blood analysis took place 3 weeks (second dose) and 6 weeks after treatment start. The study recovered a median of about 140,000 T cells per blood sample.

Produced via immunoSEQ multiplex PCR; TCRdb's table is partial and in-frame only. The repertoire holds 41,000 or so clones, about four fifths seen once, with around 18% in the top ten. Samples were collected from each patient before treatment and during treatment. Each patient gave between 1 and 8 of them in total. CDR3 size: 15 residues. J was trimmed by 3 bases and V by 6 bases; bases with no gene match: 5. Germline CDR1 SNHLY, CDR2 FYNNEI. The sequenced sample was PBMCs, obtained around atezolizumab (anti-PD-L1) treatment. This TCR was recovered from a man in his sixties with urothelial cancer. The rearrangement links TRBV2 to TRBJ2-7, with 13 bases identical to TRBD2. CDR3 sequence reads: CASRPGTSGNYEQYF. The CDR3 DNA follows: TGTGCCAGCAGACCCGGGACTAGCGGGAACTACGAGCAGTACTTC.